A selection of T cell receptor beta chains follows, all from one sample in a study of cytotoxic CD8 clonotypes in ibrutinib-treated CLL. Clones were read by immunoSEQ multiplex PCR, and TCRdb kept only the in-frame ones, dropping some. The sample consists of under 200,000 clones, approximately 84% of them appearing once. Sequencing used PBMCs, obtained after 24 months of ibrutinib treatment. These receptors all stem from a human donor with chronic lymphocytic leukemia. Both conserved end residues are part of each CDR3. The D gene is left open where the match is weak. A clone size is listed for some rows: how often the clone was seen (once, few, many), or a class if it is expanded.

CDR3 length: 17; clone size: -; V gene: TRBV7-3; D gene: -; J gene: TRBJ1-1; CDR3 DNA: TGTGCCAGCAGCTCCACCTCCGTTAGAGTTATGAACACTGAAGCTTTCTTT; CDR3 protein: CASSSTSVRVMNTEAFF
CDR3 length: 16; clone size: few; V gene: TRBV30; D gene: -; J gene: TRBJ1-5; CDR3 DNA: TGTGCCTGGAGTGTTGCAGGGCAGGCCGCCGGGCAGCCCCAGCATTTT; CDR3 protein: CAWSVAGQAAGQPQHF
CDR3 length: 12; clone size: -; V gene: TRBV5-6; D gene: -; J gene: TRBJ2-7; CDR3 DNA: TGTGCCAGCAGCCTGAGCTCCTACGAGCAGTACTTC; CDR3 protein: CASSLSSYEQYF
CDR3 length: 17; clone size: -; V gene: TRBV19; D gene: TRBD2; J gene: TRBJ2-1; CDR3 DNA: TGTGCCAGTAAAACCTCCGGGACTAGCGGATACTACAATGAGCAGTTCTTC; CDR3 protein: CASKTSGTSGYYNEQFF
CDR3 length: 15; clone size: few; V gene: TRBV10-3; D gene: -; J gene: TRBJ2-7; CDR3 DNA: TGTGCCATCAGTGGCGTACAGGGTCTCTCCTACGAGCAGTACTTC; CDR3 protein: CAISGVQGLSYEQYF
CDR3 length: 15; clone size: -; V gene: TRBV11-2; D gene: -; J gene: TRBJ1-2; CDR3 DNA: TGTGCCAGCAGCTTAGATACAGGAGGAGGCGGCGGCTACACCTTC; CDR3 protein: CASSLDTGGGGGYTF
CDR3 length: 15; clone size: few; V gene: TRBV7-2; D gene: TRBD1; J gene: TRBJ1-2; CDR3 DNA: TGTGCCAGCAGCTTACAGGGGGCTCCCAACTATGGCTACACCTTC; CDR3 protein: CASSLQGAPNYGYTF
CDR3 length: 13; clone size: -; V gene: TRBV27; D gene: -; J gene: TRBJ1-5; CDR3 DNA: TGTGCCAGCAGTTCCCGACCATCTCAGCCCCAGCATTTT; CDR3 protein: CASSSRPSQPQHF
CDR3 length: 14; clone size: -; V gene: TRBV18; D gene: -; J gene: TRBJ2-5; CDR3 DNA: TGTGCCAGCTCACCCGGAACAGGCCAAGAGACCCAGTACTTC; CDR3 protein: CASSPGTGQETQYF
CDR3 length: 14; clone size: -; V gene: TRBV28; D gene: -; J gene: TRBJ1-5; CDR3 DNA: TGTGCCAGCAGTTTAAGGTCCCCTTATCAGCCCCAGCATTTT; CDR3 protein: CASSLRSPYQPQHF
CDR3 length: 11; clone size: few; V gene: TRBV7-8; D gene: TRBD1; J gene: TRBJ1-6; CDR3 DNA: TGTGCCAGCAGCCCCAGGGGGCCCCTCCACTTT; CDR3 protein: CASSPRGPLHF
CDR3 length: 11; clone size: -; V gene: TRBV20-1; D gene: -; J gene: TRBJ1-1; CDR3 DNA: TGCAGTGCTTTAACCAGGGGACGGGCTTTCTTT; CDR3 protein: CSALTRGRAFF
CDR3 length: 14; clone size: -; V gene: TRBV7-7; D gene: -; J gene: TRBJ1-3; CDR3 DNA: TGTGCCGGCCTCACCGGGACGCCTGGAAACACCATATATTTT; CDR3 protein: CAGLTGTPGNTIYF
CDR3 length: 13; clone size: -; V gene: TRBV6-1; D gene: TRBD1; J gene: TRBJ1-2; CDR3 DNA: TGTGCCAGCAGCCCGACAGGGAACTATGGCTACACCTTC; CDR3 protein: CASSPTGNYGYTF
CDR3 length: 14; clone size: -; V gene: TRBV5-8; D gene: -; J gene: TRBJ2-4; CDR3 DNA: TGTGCCAGCAGCTTTGTTGCAGGGTCGAACATTCAGTACTTC; CDR3 protein: CASSFVAGSNIQYF
CDR3 length: 13; clone size: -; V gene: TRBV4-1; D gene: -; J gene: TRBJ1-4; CDR3 DNA: TGCGCCGCAGGGACCCCCCGCGGTGAAAAACTGTTTTTT; CDR3 protein: CAAGTPRGEKLFF
CDR3 length: 11; clone size: -; V gene: TRBV28; D gene: -; J gene: TRBJ1-2; CDR3 DNA: TGTGCCAGTGGGGTGAACTATGGCTACACCTTC; CDR3 protein: CASGVNYGYTF
CDR3 length: 13; clone size: -; V gene: TRBV6-6; D gene: -; J gene: TRBJ1-1; CDR3 DNA: TGTGCCAGCTTCTCACAAGAGAACACTGAAGCTTTCTTT; CDR3 protein: CASFSQENTEAFF
CDR3 length: 14; clone size: -; V gene: TRBV5-1; D gene: -; J gene: TRBJ2-2; CDR3 DNA: TGCGCCAGCAGTCAAACCGACGGGGCCGGGGAGCTGTTTTTT; CDR3 protein: CASSQTDGAGELFF
CDR3 length: 18; clone size: -; V gene: TRBV7-9; D gene: TRBD1; J gene: TRBJ1-3; CDR3 DNA: TGTGCCAGCAGCTTAGGAGGGGGCCGTATGGTGTCTGGAAACACCATATATTTT; CDR3 protein: CASSLGGGRMVSGNTIYF
CDR3 length: 14; clone size: -; V gene: TRBV5-6; D gene: -; J gene: TRBJ2-2; CDR3 DNA: TGTGCCAGCAGCCCCGGGGCAAACACCGGGGAGCTGTTTTTT; CDR3 protein: CASSPGANTGELFF
CDR3 length: 16; clone size: few; V gene: TRBV2; D gene: -; J gene: TRBJ2-4; CDR3 DNA: TGTGCCAGCAGGCTAAGGGGTGCGAGGGACAAAAACATTCAGTACTTC; CDR3 protein: CASRLRGARDKNIQYF
CDR3 length: 17; clone size: -; V gene: TRBV10-3; D gene: -; J gene: TRBJ2-1; CDR3 DNA: TGTGCCATCAGCACAGCCTCGACGGGACCTACCTACAATGAGCAGTTCTTC; CDR3 protein: CAISTASTGPTYNEQFF
CDR3 length: 13; clone size: -; V gene: TRBV7-2; D gene: -; J gene: TRBJ1-5; CDR3 DNA: TGTGCCAGCAGCCCCGTTGGGGTTCAGCCCCAGCATTTT; CDR3 protein: CASSPVGVQPQHF
CDR3 length: 15; clone size: -; V gene: TRBV4-3; D gene: -; J gene: TRBJ1-3; CDR3 DNA: TGCGCCAGCAGCCAAGTGCGGTTTTCTGGAAACACCATATATTTT; CDR3 protein: CASSQVRFSGNTIYF
CDR3 length: 14; clone size: -; V gene: TRBV5-1; D gene: -; J gene: TRBJ2-7; CDR3 DNA: TGCGCCAGCAGCTTGGAGGGCAACTCCTACGAGCAGTACTTC; CDR3 protein: CASSLEGNSYEQYF